These T cell receptor beta chains were read from a single sample in a study of T cell repertoires in cytomegalovirus infection. For these TCRs, the target antigens are not known. TCRdb re-called the reads with MiXCR, one entry per CDR3 protein. There are 400,000 to 600,000 distinct CDR3 sequences in the sample; more than 40% occur only once, and 35% to 50% lies in the top ten. Specimen: cultured PBMCs, collected from culture after CMV antigen stimulation. These receptors all stem from a human donor in good health (CMV status not recorded). Some clones in this sample may be carry-over from other donors' samples. The CDR3 runs from the conserved cysteine through the conserved F or W. D genes are given only for firm matches. Not every row has a clone size; where given, it reads once, few, many or a size class.

V	size	D	J	CDR3	DNA
TRBV12-3/TRBV12-4	few	TRBD2	TRBJ2-3	CASTSEAGREGRYTDTQYF	TGTGCCAGCACCTCCGAAGCGGGGCGGGAGGGCCGTTACACAGATACGCAGTATTTT
TRBV12-3/TRBV12-4	NA	TRBD1	TRBJ1-1	CASTISQGARSDTEAFF	TGTGCCAGCACCATATCCCAGGGGGCGCGTAGTGACACTGAAGCTTTCTTT
TRBV7-8	few	TRBD1	TRBJ1-1	CASSWAGTGNTEAFF	TGTGCCAGCAGTTGGGCCGGGACAGGCAACACTGAAGCTTTCTTT
TRBV28	NA	NA	TRBJ2-1	CASSLQDRYNEQFF	TGTGCCAGCAGTTTACAGGACCGCTACAATGAGCAGTTCTTC
TRBV28	once	TRBD2	TRBJ2-1	CASSRLLRLAGDRYNEQFF	TGTGCCAGCAGCCGCCTTCTTAGGCTAGCGGGGGATCGTTACAATGAGCAGTTCTTC
TRBV11-2	NA	TRBD2	TRBJ2-3	CASSPGTRGTDTQYF	TGTGCCAGCAGCCCCGGGACTAGGGGCACAGATACGCAGTATTTT
TRBV5-5	NA	NA	TRBJ2-3	CASRHADRAPGDTQYF	TGTGCCAGCCGACACGCGGACAGAGCTCCTGGAGATACGCAGTATTTT
TRBV7-8	NA	NA	TRBJ2-2	CASSLARWGGGGELFF	TGTGCCAGCAGCTTAGCGCGGTGGGGGGGCGGCGGGGAGCTGTTTTTT
TRBV7-2	NA	TRBD2	TRBJ2-7	CASSSPYSGVYEQYF	TGTGCCAGCAGCTCACCGTATAGCGGGGTATACGAGCAGTACTTC
TRBV27	NA	NA	TRBJ2-1	CASSTRTKGRLSSYNEQFF	TGTGCCAGCAGTACCCGGACTAAGGGGCGCCTAAGCTCCTACAATGAGCAGTTCTTC
TRBV6-1	NA	TRBD1	TRBJ2-3	CASSAWTGGPTDTQYF	TGTGCCAGCAGTGCCTGGACAGGGGGGCCCACAGATACGCAGTATTTT
TRBV7-2	few	NA	TRBJ2-2	CASSRREVAGELFF	TGTGCCAGCAGCCGCAGGGAGGTCGCCGGGGAGCTGTTTTTT
TRBV7-2	NA	TRBD1	TRBJ1-6	CASSSDGTASSPLHF	TGTGCCAGCAGCTCCGACGGGACAGCATCTTCACCCCTCCACTTT
TRBV7-6	few	TRBD2	TRBJ2-3	CASSPPLWAWNGRDTDTQYF	TGTGCCAGCAGCCCCCCCTTGTGGGCTTGGAACGGGAGGGACACAGATACGCAGTATTTT
TRBV7-2	few	NA	TRBJ2-2	CASSLGSRNTGELFF	TGTGCCAGCAGCTTAGGGAGCAGGAACACCGGGGAGCTGTTTTTT
TRBV6-8	NA	NA	TRBJ1-5	CASSYVAGQPQHF	TGTGCCAGCAGTTACGTCGCGGGTCAGCCCCAGCATTTT
TRBV28	NA	TRBD1	TRBJ2-7	CASRSGQGASPYF	TGTGCCAGCAGATCCGGACAGGGGGCGAGTCCGTACTTC
TRBV7-2	few	TRBD2	TRBJ2-2	CASSPSFAGDTGELFF	TGTGCCAGCAGCCCCTCCTTCGCGGGAGACACCGGGGAGCTGTTTTTT
TRBV11-2	NA	NA	TRBJ2-5	CASSRGRLYQETQYF	TGTGCCAGCAGCCGCGGGCGGCTGTACCAAGAGACCCAGTACTTC
TRBV15	NA	NA	TRBJ1-5	CATSPFPQPQHF	TGTGCCACCAGCCCATTCCCCCAGCCCCAGCATTTT
TRBV7-2	few	NA	TRBJ1-5	CASSRWGVGQPQHF	TGTGCCAGCAGCCGGTGGGGGGTTGGACAGCCCCAGCATTTT
TRBV6-6	few	NA	TRBJ2-4	CASSSWQNDIQYF	TGTGCCAGCAGTTCATGGCAGAATGACATTCAGTACTTC
TRBV12-3/TRBV12-4	NA	NA	TRBJ2-3	CTSSATGTSTDTQYF	TGTACCAGCAGCGCCACAGGAACGAGCACAGATACGCAGTATTTT
TRBV6-5	NA	NA	TRBJ1-1	CASSIPKNTEAFF	TGTGCCAGCAGTATACCGAAGAACACTGAAGCTTTCTTT
TRBV7-2	many	NA	TRBJ1-2	CASSLAPLPNYGYTF	TGTGCCAGCAGCTTAGCGCCACTTCCCAACTATGGCTACACCTTC